A single sample is the source of the 2 T cell receptor beta chains below, sequenced in a study of blood T cell repertoires in COVID-19. Sequencing used immunoSEQ multiplex PCR; TCRdb keeps in-frame clones, though not all of them. The profile shows roughly 390,000 clones, 85% of them singletons. The specimen sequenced was peripheral blood. The receptors stem from a woman younger than 30 with acute or convalescent COVID-19.

The sample holds one count of this clone. V usage is TRBV2 and J usage is TRBJ1-3; no definite D call. V lost 8 bases and J 0 bases, leaving 14 bases between the germline ends. CDR3 length equals 15 residues. The germline gives CDR1 SNHLY, CDR2 FYNNEI. The CDR3 DNA sequence: TGTGCCAGCTACCAGCGGCAGAGCTCTGGAAACACCATATATTTT. It codes for CASYQRQSSGNTIYF.

V and J are TRBV29-1 and TRBJ1-2; 7 bases are shared with TRBD1. Germline V CDR1 and CDR2: SQVTM, ANQGSEA. The V segment lost 6 bases and the J segment 5 bases; nucleotides outside the gene matches: 6. The length of the CDR3 is 12 residues. CDR3 bases: TGCAGCGTGAAACGGACAGGATATGGCTACACCTTC. It specifies CSVKRTGYGYTF. Together with reference TRBV29-1 and TRBJ1-2, the CDR3 gives the full variable domain: SAVISQKPSRDICQRGTSLTIQCQVDSQVTMMFWYRQQPGQSLTLIATANQGSEATYESGFVIDKFPISRPNLTFSTLTVSNMSPEDSSIYLCSVKRTGYGYTFGSGTRLTVV.